Following are 31 T cell receptor beta chains from one sample sequenced in a study of shared clonotypes between healthy human individuals. Using immunoSEQ multiplex PCR, the repertoire was profiled, and TCRdb retains in-frame clones only, with some absent. The sample carries approximately 980,000 clones, more than 75% recorded once. Sample: memory CD4+ T cells sorted from blood. Documented subset: CD45RA-negative fraction. The receptors come from a man in his late teens or twenties in good health.

Here the CDR3 reads CAWSAPGAETFF. The CDR3 nucleotides are TGTGCCTGGAGTGCCCCGGGGGCGGAAACTTTCTTT. The chain couples TRBV30 to TRBJ1-1, with D tentatively TRBD1 (6 bases). V was cut by 1 base and J by 12 bases, with 15 bases left in between. Germline-derived CDR1 and CDR2 are GTSNPN and SVGIG (reference sequence). The length of the CDR3 is 12 residues.

In its sample, this clone was seen once. V is TRBV11-3 and J is TRBJ1-3; D is unclear. The CDR3 runs 14 residues. V was cut by 1 base and J by 0 bases, with 4 bases left in between. Germline lookup yields CDR1 SGHNT and CDR2 YENEEA. The CDR3 region is CASSLGNSGNTIYF. CDR3 in DNA: TGTGCCAGCAGCTTAGGTAACTCTGGAAACACCATATATTTT.

This chain connects TRBV6-6 to TRBJ1-1, with D hard to call. The V end lost 2 bases, the J end lost 5 bases, and 9 bases lay between the germline ends. The CDR3 is made up of 13 amino acids. The germline gives CDR1 MNHNY, CDR2 SVGAGI (reference sequence). CDR3: CASSYSTGTEAFF. In nucleotides, the CDR3 is TGTGCCAGCAGTTACAGTACGGGTACTGAAGCTTTCTTT.

The rearrangement joins TRBV5-4 to TRBJ1-6, with D hard to call. This CDR3 is built from 14 residues. Between the trimmed V and J ends, which lost 4 bases and 7 bases, there was a span of 12 bases. Per the germline V gene, CDR1 is SGHNT and CDR2 is YYREEE (reference sequence). This chain's CDR3 is CASSVQDGNSPLHF. CDR3 DNA sequence: TGTGCCAGCAGCGTGCAGGACGGCAATTCACCCCTCCACTTT.

The V gene is TRBV6-5, the J gene TRBJ2-3, with D maybe TRBD2 (5 bases). The CDR3 covers 14 residues. Trimming cost V 6 bases and J 3 bases, with 13 bases left between them. Germline CDR1 MNHEY, CDR2 SVGAGI. CDR3 sequence reads: CASRGEKRTDTQYF. The CDR3 nucleotides read TGTGCCAGCAGGGGCGAAAAGCGGACAGATACGCAGTATTTT.

The V gene is TRBV27, the J gene TRBJ2-7, with TRBD2 as a possible D gene (7 bases). The CDR3 extends over 14 amino acids. CDR1 is MNHEY and CDR2 is SMNVEV in the germline V gene (reference sequence). V lost 2 bases to trimming and J lost 0 bases, with 8 bases between them. The chain's CDR3 is CASSLRGGSYEQYF. The DNA of the CDR3 is TGTGCCAGCAGTTTAAGGGGGGGCTCCTACGAGCAGTACTTC.

This clone was detected a few times. The chain couples TRBV10-3 to TRBJ2-7; D may correspond to TRBD1 or TRBD2 (7 bases each). Trimming took 10 bases from V and 4 from J, leaving 14 bases between them. Germline loops: CDR1 ENHRY, CDR2 SYGVKD. This CDR3 is 12 amino acids long. CDR3 sequence reads: CATSGGDYEQYF. In DNA, the CDR3 is TGTGCCACCTCAGGGGGGGATTACGAGCAGTACTTC.

The chain combines TRBV7-8 with TRBJ1-5; 9 nucleotides agree with TRBD1. CDR3 length: 14 residues. Germline V CDR1 and CDR2: SGHVS, FQNEAQ. With 5 bases clipped from V and 7 bases from J, the junction kept 6 bases outside the gene matches. This CDR3 is CASSPGQGQQPQHF. As DNA, the CDR3 is TGTGCCAGCAGCCCTGGACAGGGGCAGCAGCCCCAGCATTTT.

The chain uses TRBV28 and TRBJ2-7, with D tentatively TRBD1 (7 bases). Germline-derived CDR1 and CDR2 are MDHEN and SYDVKM. This CDR3 is built from 15 residues. Trimming cost V 3 bases and J 4 bases, with 16 bases left between them. For the CDR3, the DNA is TGTGCCAGCAGTTTCGGGGGTGACAGGGTGTACGAGCAGTACTTC. Translating gives CASSFGGDRVYEQYF.

Concerning this clone: Other DNA sequences of this sample code for an identical CDR3. The rearrangement joins TRBV18 to TRBJ2-7, with D perhaps matching TRBD1 (6 bases). V lost 3 bases and J lost 3, with 9 bases in between. The CDR3 runs 13 residues. CDR1 is KGHSH and CDR2 is LQKENI in the germline V gene. The CDR3 region is CASSPGQNYEQYF. CDR3 sequence (DNA): TGTGCCAGCTCACCCGGACAGAACTACGAGCAGTACTTC. The full variable domain, rest sourced from reference TRBV18 and TRBJ2-7, is NAGVMQNPRHLVRRRGQEARLRCSPMKGHSHVYWYRQLPEEGLKFMVYLQKENIIDESGMPKERFSAEFPKEGPSILRIQQVVRGDSAAYFCASSPGQNYEQYFGPGTRLTVT.

This CDR3 reads CATSRNGEGQGSNQPQHF. The CDR3 nucleotides read TGTGCCACCAGCAGAAACGGGGAGGGACAGGGGTCCAATCAGCCCCAGCATTTT. The J gene is TRBJ1-5, the V gene TRBV15; 10 nucleotides line up with TRBD1. Unmatched junction bases numbered 10, after V lost 2 bases and J lost 3 bases. The CDR3 is made up of 18 amino acids. CDR1 LNHNV and CDR2 YYDKDF come from the germline V gene (reference sequence).

The chain has TRBV7-8 and TRBJ2-2; no reliable D call. Germline lookup yields CDR1 SGHVS and CDR2 FQNEAQ. The CDR3 is 15 residues long. The V and J ends lost 2 bases and 5 bases respectively, with 12 bases between them. The CDR3 DNA is TGTGCCAGCAGCTTAAAAACAGAGGTTACCGGGGAGCTGTTTTTT. As protein: CASSLKTEVTGELFF. Drawing the rest from reference TRBV7-8 and TRBJ2-2, the complete variable domain is GAGVSQSPRYKVAKRGQDVALRCDPISGHVSLFWYQQALGQGPEFLTYFQNEAQLDKSGLPSDRFFAERPEGSVSTLKIQRTQQEDSAVYLCASSLKTEVTGELFFGEGSRLTVL.

The V and J genes are TRBV20-1 and TRBJ2-1; D remains ambiguous. Trimming removed 4 bases from V and 8 bases from J, with 6 bases in between. Looked up from germline, CDR1 is DFQATT and CDR2 is SNEGSKA (reference sequence). There are 10 residues in the CDR3. The chain's CDR3 is CSAKQYEQFF. CDR3 sequence (DNA): TGCAGTGCTAAACAGTATGAGCAGTTCTTC.

The chain has TRBV2 and TRBJ2-3; D is ambiguous. This CDR3 comprises 13 residues. V was pared by 3 bases and J by 5 bases, with 9 bases between. Germline CDR1 is SNHLY and CDR2 is FYNNEI. The CDR3 coding sequence is TGTGCCAGCAGTGATACCCTAGGAGATACGCAGTATTTT. Its protein product is CASSDTLGDTQYF.

The chain uses TRBV19 and TRBJ2-7; 10 bases fit TRBD1. Germline V gives CDR1 LNHDA, CDR2 SQIVND (reference sequence). V was pared by 9 bases and J by 7 bases, with 15 bases of the junction left unmatched. The CDR3 runs to 15 residues. DNA of the CDR3: TGTGCCAGCCGAACCGGGACAGGGGTGTCCGGGGAGCAGTACTTC. Translation gives CASRTGTGVSGEQYF.

This CDR3 reads CASTTDTYGYTF. The DNA for the CDR3 is TGTGCCAGCACCACGGACACCTATGGCTACACCTTC. The V gene is TRBV7-9, the J gene TRBJ1-2, with D possibly matching TRBD1 (5 bases). The V gene lost 7 bases and the J gene lost 4 bases, with 10 bases spanning the gap. This CDR3 is 12 amino acids long. Germline CDR1 and CDR2: SEHNR and FQNEAQ (reference sequence).

V is TRBV7-8 and J is TRBJ2-7; either TRBD1 or TRBD2 may fit D (5 bases each). CDR1 and CDR2 (germline): SGHVS, FQNEAQ. With 3 bases removed from V and 6 bases from J, the gap between germline ends came to 18 bases. The CDR3 consists of 15 residues. This chain's CDR3 is CASSFGASGKGEQYF. In DNA form, the CDR3 reads TGTGCCAGCAGCTTCGGGGCCAGTGGTAAAGGCGAGCAGTACTTC.

This chain links TRBV18 with TRBJ2-5; a weak D match, TRBD2 (7 bases). Trimming stripped 5 bases from V and 1 base from J, with 14 bases between. There are 15 residues in the CDR3. Germline V gene lookup returns CDR1 KGHSH and CDR2 LQKENI. CDR3: CASSYREGIQETQYF. The CDR3 nucleotides are TGTGCCAGCTCATACAGGGAGGGCATCCAAGAGACCCAGTACTTC.

The chain is built from TRBV9 and TRBJ2-2; D call uncertain. Trimming took 0 bases from V and 1 from J, leaving 13 bases between them. Germline lookup yields CDR1 SGDLS and CDR2 YYNGEE. This CDR3 is 17 amino acids long. CDR3 sequence: CASSVAVGPLNTGELFF. CDR3 DNA: TGTGCCAGCAGCGTAGCTGTCGGGCCTTTGAACACCGGGGAGCTGTTTTTT. The complete variable domain, with remaining parts taken from reference TRBV9 and TRBJ2-2, reads DSGVTQTPKHLITATGQRVTLRCSPRSGDLSVYWYQQSLDQGLQFLIQYYNGEERAKGNILERFSAQQFPDLHSELNLSSLELGDSALYFCASSVAVGPLNTGELFFGEGSRLTVL.

The CDR3 nucleotides are TGCAGCGTTGCAGGGGGCGAGAGCTATGGCTACACCTTC. Residues: CSVAGGESYGYTF. V and J are TRBV29-1 and TRBJ1-2; 8 nucleotides agree with TRBD1. Per the germline V gene, CDR1 is SQVTM and CDR2 is ANQGSEA. J was trimmed by 4 bases and V by 4 bases; bases with no gene match: 5. This CDR3 contains 13 residues.

V is TRBV7-9 and J is TRBJ2-7, with 9 positions matching TRBD2. The CDR3 extends over 16 amino acids. Trimming cost V 5 bases and J 1 base; bases outside gene matches: 9. Germline V CDR1 and CDR2: SEHNR, FQNEAQ (reference sequence). The CDR3: CASSPQGSGGSYEQYF. Written as DNA, the CDR3 is TGTGCCAGCAGCCCCCAGGGGAGCGGGGGGTCCTACGAGCAGTACTTC.

This clone was detected only a few times. The chain joins TRBV9 to TRBJ2-4; TRBD1 aligns across 7 bases. Germline CDR1 and CDR2: SGDLS and YYNGEE. The CDR3 length is 16 residues. The V and J ends lost 2 bases and 6 bases, in that order; junction bases with no gene match: 11. As DNA, the CDR3 is TGTGCCAGCAGCGTCGACGACAGGGCGTCGGGAAACATTCAGTACTTC. Protein: CASSVDDRASGNIQYF.

This clone was counted once. DNA of the CDR3: TGTGCCAGCAGCTTGGAAGGGGGTAAACAGCCCCAGCATTTT. Its translation: CASSLEGGKQPQHF. The chain has TRBV5-8 and TRBJ1-5; D is perhaps TRBD1 (6 bases). Germline loops: CDR1 SGHTS, CDR2 YDEGEE. V was clipped by 0 bases and J by 7 bases, with 11 bases between them. The CDR3 contains 14 residues.

This chain connects TRBV5-1 to TRBJ2-7; possible D gene TRBD2, 6 bases. Germline CDR1 and CDR2: SGHRS and YFSETQ. With 4 bases removed from V and 4 bases from J, the gap between germline ends came to 15 bases. This CDR3 has 14 amino acids. The chain's CDR3 is CASSLPGTSYEQYF. In nucleotides, the CDR3 is TGCGCCAGCAGCCTTCCCGGGACTTCATACGAGCAGTACTTC.

The chain combines TRBV5-4 with TRBJ1-6, with D tentatively TRBD1 (6 bases). The CDR3 has 16 amino acids. With 4 bases removed from V and 0 bases from J, the gap between germline ends came to 11 bases. Germline V gives CDR1 SGHNT, CDR2 YYREEE (reference sequence). CDR3 nucleotides: TGTGCCAGCAGCCACGACAGGAGCTCCTATAATTCACCCCTCCACTTT. Translating gives CASSHDRSSYNSPLHF.

This chain links TRBV11-2 with TRBJ2-5; D remains ambiguous. Trimming removed 5 bases from V and 3 bases from J, with 10 bases in between. CDR3 length: 13 amino acids. Germline-derived CDR1 and CDR2 are SGHAT and FQNNGV. CDR3 region: CASSLSQKETQYF. The CDR3, as DNA: TGTGCCAGCAGCCTATCTCAAAAAGAGACCCAGTACTTC.

This chain joins TRBV7-9 and TRBJ2-2; D is perhaps TRBD2 (5 bases). CDR1 is SEHNR, CDR2 FQNEAQ, per germline (reference sequence). The germline V and J ends were trimmed by 4 bases and 0 bases, with 15 bases remaining between them. The CDR3 length is 17 residues. In DNA form, the CDR3 reads TGTGCCAGCAGCTCCAAGCGGTCCCTAGCGAACACCGGGGAGCTGTTTTTT. It codes for CASSSKRSLANTGELFF. Combining the CDR3 with reference TRBV7-9 and TRBJ2-2 gives the whole variable domain DTGVSQNPRHKITKRGQNVTFRCDPISEHNRLYWYRQTLGQGPEFLTYFQNEAQLEKSRLLSDRFSAERPKGSFSTLEIQRTEQGDSAMYLCASSSKRSLANTGELFFGEGSRLTVL.

The chain recombines TRBV7-9 with TRBJ2-3; possibly TRBD2 for D (6 bases). Germline lookup yields CDR1 SEHNR and CDR2 FQNEAQ (reference sequence). The CDR3 runs to 16 residues. V dropped 7 bases and J dropped 0 bases, with 17 bases sitting between them. The CDR3 protein is CASTSRLGTSTDTQYF. CDR3 DNA: TGTGCCAGCACCTCGAGACTAGGAACTAGCACAGATACGCAGTATTTT. Full variable domain (missing parts from reference TRBV7-9 and TRBJ2-3): DTGVSQNPRHKITKRGQNVTFRCDPISEHNRLYWYRQTLGQGPEFLTYFQNEAQLEKSRLLSDRFSAERPKGSFSTLEIQRTEQGDSAMYLCASTSRLGTSTDTQYFGPGTRLTVL.

The rearrangement joins TRBV18 to TRBJ1-6, with TRBD1 as a possible D gene (6 bases). V gave up 4 bases and J gave up 10 bases, with 17 bases separating them. The CDR3 extends over 15 amino acids. Per germline, CDR1 KGHSH and CDR2 LQKENI. The DNA for the CDR3 is TGTGCCAGCTCACGCATTCGGGGGGCCGACTCACCCCTCCACTTT. It is translated as CASSRIRGADSPLHF. Filled out from reference TRBV18 and TRBJ1-6, the complete variable domain reads NAGVMQNPRHLVRRRGQEARLRCSPMKGHSHVYWYRQLPEEGLKFMVYLQKENIIDESGMPKERFSAEFPKEGPSILRIQQVVRGDSAAYFCASSRIRGADSPLHFGNGTRLTVT.

This chain joins TRBV30 and TRBJ1-6; TRBD1 is a possible D gene (6 bases). Germline V CDR1 and CDR2: GTSNPN, SVGIG (reference sequence). V lost 4 bases and J 7 bases, leaving 11 bases between the germline ends. The CDR3 is made up of 13 amino acids. In DNA, the CDR3 is TGTGCCTGGACTCAGGGGCAGAATTCACCCCTCCACTTT. Translated: CAWTQGQNSPLHF. Filled out from reference TRBV30 and TRBJ1-6, the complete variable domain reads SQTIHQWPATLVQPVGSPLSLECTVEGTSNPNLYWYRQAAGRGLQLLFYSVGIGQISSEVPQNLSASRPQDRQFILSSKKLLLSDSGFYLCAWTQGQNSPLHFGNGTRLTVT.

The chain uses TRBV2 and TRBJ1-6, with 8 bases that match TRBD1. The germline gives CDR1 SNHLY, CDR2 FYNNEI. V shed 4 bases and J 7 bases; nucleotides not matched to a gene: 6. This CDR3 spans 15 amino acids. The CDR3: CASSVSGTGNSPLHF. The CDR3 DNA reads as TGTGCCAGCAGTGTGAGTGGGACAGGCAATTCACCCCTCCACTTT.